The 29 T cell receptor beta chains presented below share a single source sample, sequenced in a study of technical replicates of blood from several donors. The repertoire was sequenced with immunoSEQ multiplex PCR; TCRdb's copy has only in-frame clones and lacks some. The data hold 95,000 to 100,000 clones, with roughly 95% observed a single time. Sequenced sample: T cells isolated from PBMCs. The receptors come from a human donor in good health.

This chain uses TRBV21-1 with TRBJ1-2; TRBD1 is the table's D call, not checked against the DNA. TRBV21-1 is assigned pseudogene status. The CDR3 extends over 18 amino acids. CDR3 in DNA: TGTGCCAGCAGCAAAAGTGGGGCGGAGCTCCAGAAAAACTATGGCTACACCTTC. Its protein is CASSKSGAELQKNYGYTF.

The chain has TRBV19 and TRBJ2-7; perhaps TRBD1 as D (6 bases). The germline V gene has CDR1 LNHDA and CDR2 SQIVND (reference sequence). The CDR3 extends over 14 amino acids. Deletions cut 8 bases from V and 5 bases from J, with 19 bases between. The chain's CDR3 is CASAWGRGKDEQYF. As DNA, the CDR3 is TGTGCCAGTGCATGGGGCAGGGGCAAGGACGAGCAGTACTTC.

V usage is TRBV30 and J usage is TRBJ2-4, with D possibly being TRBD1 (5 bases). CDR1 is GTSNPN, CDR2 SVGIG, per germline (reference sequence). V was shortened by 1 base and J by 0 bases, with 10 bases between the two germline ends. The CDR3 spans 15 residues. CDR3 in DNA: TGTGCCTGGAGTGGGGGCGCCCTAGCCAAAAACATTCAGTACTTC. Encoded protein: CAWSGGALAKNIQYF.

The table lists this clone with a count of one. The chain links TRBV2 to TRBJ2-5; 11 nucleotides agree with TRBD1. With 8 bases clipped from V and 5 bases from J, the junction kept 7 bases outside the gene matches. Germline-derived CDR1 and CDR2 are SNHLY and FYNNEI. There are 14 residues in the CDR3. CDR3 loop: CASGRTGGKETQYF. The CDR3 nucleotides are TGTGCCAGCGGACGGACAGGGGGCAAGGAGACCCAGTACTTC. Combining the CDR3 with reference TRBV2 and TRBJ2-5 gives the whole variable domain EPEVTQTPSHQVTQMGQEVILRCVPISNHLYFYWYRQILGQKVEFLVSFYNNEISEKSEIFDDQFSVERPDGSNFTLKIRSTKLEDSAMYFCASGRTGGKETQYFGPGTRLLVL.

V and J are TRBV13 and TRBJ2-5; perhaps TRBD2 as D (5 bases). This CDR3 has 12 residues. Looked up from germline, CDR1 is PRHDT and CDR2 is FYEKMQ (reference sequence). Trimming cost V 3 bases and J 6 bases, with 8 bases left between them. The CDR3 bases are TGTGCCAGCAGCTTCACTAGGCAGACCCAGTACTTC. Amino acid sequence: CASSFTRQTQYF.

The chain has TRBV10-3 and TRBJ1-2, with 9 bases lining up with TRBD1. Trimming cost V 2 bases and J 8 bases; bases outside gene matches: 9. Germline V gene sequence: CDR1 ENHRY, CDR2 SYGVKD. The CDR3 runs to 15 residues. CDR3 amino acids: CAISEPSRDREGYTF. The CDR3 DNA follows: TGTGCCATCAGTGAGCCCAGCCGGGACAGGGAGGGCTACACCTTC.

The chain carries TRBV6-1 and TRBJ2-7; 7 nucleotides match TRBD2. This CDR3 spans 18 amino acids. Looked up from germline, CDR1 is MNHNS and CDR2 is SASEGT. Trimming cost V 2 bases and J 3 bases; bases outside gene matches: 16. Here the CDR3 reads CASSEWPPGGRAGYEQYF. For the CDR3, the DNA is TGTGCCAGCAGTGAATGGCCCCCTGGGGGGAGGGCAGGCTACGAGCAGTACTTC.

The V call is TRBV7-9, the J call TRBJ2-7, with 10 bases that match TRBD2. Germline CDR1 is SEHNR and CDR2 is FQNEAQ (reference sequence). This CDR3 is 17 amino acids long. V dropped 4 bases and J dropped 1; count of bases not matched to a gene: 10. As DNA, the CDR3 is TGTGCCAGCAGCTCGCCTGTAGCGGGAGGACTTTCCTACGAGCAGTACTTC. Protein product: CASSSPVAGGLSYEQYF.

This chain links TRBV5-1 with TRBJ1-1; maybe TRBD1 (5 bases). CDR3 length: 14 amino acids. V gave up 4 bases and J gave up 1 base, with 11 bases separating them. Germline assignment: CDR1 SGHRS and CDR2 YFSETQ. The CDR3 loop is CASSLGETNTEAFF. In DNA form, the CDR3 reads TGCGCCAGCAGCCTAGGGGAAACGAACACTGAAGCTTTCTTT.

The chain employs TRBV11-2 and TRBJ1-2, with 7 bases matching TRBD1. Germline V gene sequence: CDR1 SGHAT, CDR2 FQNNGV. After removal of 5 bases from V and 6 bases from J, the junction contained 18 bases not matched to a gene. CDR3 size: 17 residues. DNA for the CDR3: TGTGCCAGCAGCCGTCTTGGGACAGCTGAATTTCGACATGGCTACACCTTC. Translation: CASSRLGTAEFRHGYTF.

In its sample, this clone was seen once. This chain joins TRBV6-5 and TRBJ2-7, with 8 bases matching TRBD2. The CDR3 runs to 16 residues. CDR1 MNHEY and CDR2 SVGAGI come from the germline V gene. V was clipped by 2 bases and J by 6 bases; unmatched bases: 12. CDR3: CASSYGLGMTSAEQYF. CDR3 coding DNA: TGTGCCAGCAGTTACGGATTGGGGATGACTAGCGCCGAGCAGTACTTC.

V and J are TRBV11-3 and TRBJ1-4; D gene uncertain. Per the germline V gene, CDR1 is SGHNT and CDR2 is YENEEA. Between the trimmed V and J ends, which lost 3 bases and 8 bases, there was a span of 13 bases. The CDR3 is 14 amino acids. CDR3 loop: CASSFGQTTEKLFF. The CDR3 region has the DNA TGTGCCAGCAGCTTCGGGCAGACTACCGAAAAACTGTTTTTT.

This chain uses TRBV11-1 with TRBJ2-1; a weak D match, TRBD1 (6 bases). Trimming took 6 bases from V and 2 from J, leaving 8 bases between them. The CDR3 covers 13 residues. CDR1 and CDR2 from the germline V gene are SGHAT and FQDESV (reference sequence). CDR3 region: CASRTGPYNEQFF. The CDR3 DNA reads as TGTGCCAGCAGGACAGGCCCCTACAATGAGCAGTTCTTC.

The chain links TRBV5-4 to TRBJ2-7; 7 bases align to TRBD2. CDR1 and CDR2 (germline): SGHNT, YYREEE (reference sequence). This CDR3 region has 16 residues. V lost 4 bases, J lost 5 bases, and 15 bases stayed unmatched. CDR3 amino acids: CASSIRWGGATDEQYF. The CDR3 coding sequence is TGTGCCAGCAGCATCCGCTGGGGGGGAGCCACTGACGAGCAGTACTTC.

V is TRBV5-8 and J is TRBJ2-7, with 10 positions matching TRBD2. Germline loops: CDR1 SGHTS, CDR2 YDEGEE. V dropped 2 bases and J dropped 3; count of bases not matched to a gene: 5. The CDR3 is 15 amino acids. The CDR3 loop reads CASSFLLAGIYEQYF. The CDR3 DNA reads TGTGCCAGCAGCTTCCTACTAGCGGGGATCTACGAGCAGTACTTC. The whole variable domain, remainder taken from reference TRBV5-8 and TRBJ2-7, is EAGVTQSPTHLIKTRGQQATLRCSPISGHTSVYWYQQALGLGLQFLLWYDEGEERNRGNFPPRFSGRQFPNYSSELNVNALELEDSALYLCASSFLLAGIYEQYFGPGTRLTVT.

This chain's CDR3 is CASSPPGVAEKLFF. The DNA of the CDR3 is TGTGCCAGCAGTCCCCCGGGAGTAGCTGAAAAACTGTTTTTT. The genes are TRBV28 and TRBJ1-4, with D unclear. With 5 bases removed from V and 7 bases from J, the gap between germline ends came to 14 bases. The CDR3 has 14 residues. The germline gives CDR1 MDHEN, CDR2 SYDVKM.

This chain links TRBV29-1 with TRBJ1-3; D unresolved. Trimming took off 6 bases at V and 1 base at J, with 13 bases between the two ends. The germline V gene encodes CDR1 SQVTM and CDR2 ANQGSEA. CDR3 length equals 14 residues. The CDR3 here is CSVLRKLSGNTIYF. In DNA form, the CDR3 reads TGCAGCGTCCTTAGAAAATTGTCTGGAAACACCATATATTTT. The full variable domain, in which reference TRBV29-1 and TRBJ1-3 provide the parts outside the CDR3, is SAVISQKPSRDICQRGTSLTIQCQVDSQVTMMFWYRQQPGQSLTLIATANQGSEATYESGFVIDKFPISRPNLTFSTLTVSNMSPEDSSIYLCSVLRKLSGNTIYFGEGSWLTVV.

CDR3 amino acids: CASLNRGTEKLFF. The CDR3 coding sequence is TGTGCCAGCCTAAACAGGGGAACTGAAAAACTGTTTTTT. The chain is built from TRBV13 and TRBJ1-4; 7 positions agree with TRBD1. Germline V lookup: CDR1 PRHDT, CDR2 FYEKMQ (reference sequence). V was clipped by 8 bases and J by 7 bases; unmatched bases: 7. This CDR3 region has 13 residues. Combining the CDR3 with reference TRBV13 and TRBJ1-4 gives the whole variable domain AAGVIQSPRHLIKEKRETATLKCYPIPRHDTVYWYQQGPGQDPQFLISFYEKMQSDKGSIPDRFSAQQFSDYHSELNMSSLELGDSALYFCASLNRGTEKLFFGSGTQLSVL.

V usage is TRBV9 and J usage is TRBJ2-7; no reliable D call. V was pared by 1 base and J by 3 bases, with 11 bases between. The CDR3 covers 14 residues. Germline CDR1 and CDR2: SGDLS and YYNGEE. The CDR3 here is CASSVLENYYEQYF. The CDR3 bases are TGTGCCAGCAGCGTATTAGAAAATTACTACGAGCAGTACTTC.

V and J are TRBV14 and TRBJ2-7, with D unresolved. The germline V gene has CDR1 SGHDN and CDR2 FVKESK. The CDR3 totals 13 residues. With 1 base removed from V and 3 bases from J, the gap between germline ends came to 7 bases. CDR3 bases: TGTGCCAGCAGCCAAGTTCAGGTCTACGAGCAGTACTTC. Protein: CASSQVQVYEQYF. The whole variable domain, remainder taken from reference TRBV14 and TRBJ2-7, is EAGVTQFPSHSVIEKGQTVTLRCDPISGHDNLYWYRRVMGKEIKFLLHFVKESKQDESGMPNNRFLAERTGGTYSTLKVQPAELEDSGVYFCASSQVQVYEQYFGPGTRLTVT.

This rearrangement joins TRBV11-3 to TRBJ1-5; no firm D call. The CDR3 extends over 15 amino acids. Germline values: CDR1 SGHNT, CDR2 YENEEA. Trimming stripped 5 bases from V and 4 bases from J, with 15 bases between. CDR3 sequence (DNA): TGTGCCAGCAGCCGAGGCCCTGCTATGAATCAGCCCCAGCATTTT. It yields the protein CASSRGPAMNQPQHF.

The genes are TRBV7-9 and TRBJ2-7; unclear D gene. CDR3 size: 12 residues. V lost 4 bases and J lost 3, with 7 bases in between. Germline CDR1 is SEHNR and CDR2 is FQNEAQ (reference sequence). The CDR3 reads CASSSKLYEQYF. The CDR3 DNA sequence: TGTGCCAGCAGCTCTAAACTCTACGAGCAGTACTTC.

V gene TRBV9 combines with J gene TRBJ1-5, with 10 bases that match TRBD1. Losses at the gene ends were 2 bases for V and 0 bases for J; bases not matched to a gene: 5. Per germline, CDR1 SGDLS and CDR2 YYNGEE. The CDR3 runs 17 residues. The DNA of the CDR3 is TGTGCCAGCAGCGTTTGGGACAGGGGTCTTAGCAATCAGCCCCAGCATTTT. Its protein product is CASSVWDRGLSNQPQHF.

This chain's CDR3 is CASSDLTGASNGYTF. The CDR3 nucleotides are TGTGCCAGCAGTGACCTTACAGGGGCAAGTAATGGCTACACCTTC. The chain is built from TRBV6-1 and TRBJ1-2, with 7 bases identical to TRBD1. This CDR3 has 15 residues. The V gene end was trimmed by 3 bases and the J gene end by 6 bases; junction bases not matched to a gene: 10. In germline, CDR1 is MNHNS, CDR2 SASEGT.

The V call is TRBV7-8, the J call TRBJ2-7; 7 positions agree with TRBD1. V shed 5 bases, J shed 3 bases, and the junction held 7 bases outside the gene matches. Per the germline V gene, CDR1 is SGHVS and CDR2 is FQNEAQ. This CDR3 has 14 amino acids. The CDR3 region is CASSPGAGGYEQYF. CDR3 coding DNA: TGTGCCAGCAGCCCCGGGGCAGGGGGCTACGAGCAGTACTTC. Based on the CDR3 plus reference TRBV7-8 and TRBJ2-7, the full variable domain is GAGVSQSPRYKVAKRGQDVALRCDPISGHVSLFWYQQALGQGPEFLTYFQNEAQLDKSGLPSDRFFAERPEGSVSTLKIQRTQQEDSAVYLCASSPGAGGYEQYFGPGTRLTVT.

In DNA form, the CDR3 reads TGTGCCAGCCCTCGGAGGGGCTATAGCACAGATACGCAGTATTTT. Translated: CASPRRGYSTDTQYF. The chain couples TRBV19 to TRBJ2-3; maybe TRBD2 (6 bases). The CDR3 is made up of 15 amino acids. CDR1 is LNHDA, CDR2 SQIVND, per germline (reference sequence). The V gene lost 9 bases and the J gene lost 0 bases, with 16 bases spanning the gap.

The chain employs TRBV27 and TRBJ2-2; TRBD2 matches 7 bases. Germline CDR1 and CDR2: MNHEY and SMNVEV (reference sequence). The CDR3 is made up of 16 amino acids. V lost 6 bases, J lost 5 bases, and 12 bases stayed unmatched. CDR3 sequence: CASRGGGVGGTGELFF. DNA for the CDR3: TGTGCCAGCAGAGGCGGGGGTGTGGGAGGAACCGGGGAGCTGTTTTTT.

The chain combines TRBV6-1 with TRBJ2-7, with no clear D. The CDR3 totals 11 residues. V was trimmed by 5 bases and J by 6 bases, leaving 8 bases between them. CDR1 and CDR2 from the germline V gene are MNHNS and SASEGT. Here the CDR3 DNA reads TGTGCCAGCAGTAAACGCGGCGAGCAGTACTTC. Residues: CASSKRGEQYF.

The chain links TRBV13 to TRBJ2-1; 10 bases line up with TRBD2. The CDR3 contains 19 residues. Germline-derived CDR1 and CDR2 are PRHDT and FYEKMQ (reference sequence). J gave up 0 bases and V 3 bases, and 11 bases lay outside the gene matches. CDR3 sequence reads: CASSFFGLAVMSSYNEQFF. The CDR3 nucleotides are TGTGCCAGCAGCTTCTTCGGACTAGCGGTTATGAGCTCCTACAATGAGCAGTTCTTC.